Listed below are T cell receptor beta chains from one sample, sequenced in a study of control samples from healthy donors and cancer patients. Using immunoSEQ multiplex PCR, the repertoire was profiled, and TCRdb retains in-frame clones only, with some absent. The data contain roughly 92,000 clones, more than 85% of them singletons. The sequencing input was blood. These receptors came from a woman aged 45-60 years in good health. Each CDR3 is given with its conserved first and last residue. Each record gives: D gene, V gene, J gene, CDR3 protein. The D gene is left open where the match is weak.

d_call: NA; v_call: TRBV5-1; j_call: TRBJ2-1; cdr3_aa: CASGRNLGRREQFF
d_call: TRBD2; v_call: TRBV6-6; j_call: TRBJ2-7; cdr3_aa: CASSTGTSGLEQYF
d_call: NA; v_call: TRBV9; j_call: TRBJ1-2; cdr3_aa: CASSVDMGGQARRGYTF
d_call: NA; v_call: TRBV7-9; j_call: TRBJ2-1; cdr3_aa: CASSLRYLDEQFF
d_call: NA; v_call: TRBV5-1; j_call: TRBJ2-6; cdr3_aa: CASLAGTGSGANVLTF
d_call: NA; v_call: TRBV19; j_call: TRBJ1-2; cdr3_aa: CASSIPPFRGTFYGYTF
d_call: NA; v_call: TRBV19; j_call: TRBJ2-7; cdr3_aa: CASSKRRESYEQYF
d_call: TRBD2; v_call: TRBV7-2; j_call: TRBJ2-2; cdr3_aa: CASSAPRTSYTGELFF
d_call: NA; v_call: TRBV5-6; j_call: TRBJ2-3; cdr3_aa: CASSAGLTGDTQYF
d_call: NA; v_call: TRBV6-2/TRBV6-3; j_call: TRBJ2-7; cdr3_aa: CASSYSPRYEQYF
d_call: NA; v_call: TRBV15; j_call: TRBJ1-4; cdr3_aa: CATSIGGTGEKLFF
d_call: TRBD2; v_call: TRBV11-2; j_call: TRBJ2-5; cdr3_aa: CASSPGTSGRIETQYF
d_call: NA; v_call: TRBV19; j_call: TRBJ2-1; cdr3_aa: CASSIRGPWNEQFF
d_call: NA; v_call: TRBV7-2; j_call: TRBJ2-5; cdr3_aa: CASSQLGQEETQYF
d_call: TRBD1; v_call: TRBV7-2; j_call: TRBJ1-2; cdr3_aa: CASSSTGGSYGYTF
d_call: TRBD1; v_call: TRBV7-2; j_call: TRBJ1-2; cdr3_aa: CASSWKGQGVGYTF
d_call: NA; v_call: TRBV5-4; j_call: TRBJ2-2; cdr3_aa: CASSLFSAGELFF
d_call: TRBD2; v_call: TRBV6-2/TRBV6-3; j_call: TRBJ2-1; cdr3_aa: CASSYSRGLAGNYNEQFF
d_call: NA; v_call: TRBV12-3/TRBV12-4; j_call: TRBJ1-1; cdr3_aa: CASSFRPNTEAFF
d_call: TRBD2; v_call: TRBV11-3; j_call: TRBJ2-2; cdr3_aa: CASSPSGARADTGELFF
d_call: TRBD2; v_call: TRBV7-6; j_call: TRBJ2-2; cdr3_aa: CASSLVGLAGATGELFF
d_call: TRBD1; v_call: TRBV7-3; j_call: TRBJ1-1; cdr3_aa: CASSLRGGQGVLF
d_call: NA; v_call: TRBV9; j_call: TRBJ2-5; cdr3_aa: CASSLSSETQYF
d_call: NA; v_call: TRBV9; j_call: TRBJ2-7; cdr3_aa: CASSVGPGNYEQYF
d_call: TRBD1; v_call: TRBV2; j_call: TRBJ2-5; cdr3_aa: CASRDQGAQYF
d_call: NA; v_call: TRBV3-1/TRBV3-2; j_call: TRBJ1-1; cdr3_aa: CASSSTGNTEAFF
d_call: NA; v_call: TRBV2; j_call: TRBJ1-2; cdr3_aa: CASTWSKKGPQNYGYTF